This T cell receptor (beta chain) was captured in a study of tumor-infiltrating lymphocytes in localized non-small cell lung cancer. Study information: From each patient, both tumor and uninvolved lung, non-adjacent to tumor, were sampled. Findings of the study overall: No T-cell fraction difference was seen between IM1 and IM2 tumors.

Some clones are missing from TCRdb's copy, which holds only in-frame ones; the method was immunoSEQ multiplex PCR. The data hold roughly 7,100 clones, with around 77% observed a single time. V gave up 8 bases and J gave up 9 bases; unmatched junction bases: 10. This CDR3 is built from 14 residues. In germline, CDR1 is WSHSY, CDR2 SAAADI. As concerns this clone: The antigen is undetermined.

Sequencing was carried out using lung tumor tissue. This chain connects TRBV10-2 to TRBJ1-6; 7 bases align to TRBD1. The clonotype comes from a human donor with non-small cell lung cancer. CDR3 DNA: TGCGCCAGCTCCCCGACAGGGTCCCTTTCACCCCTCCACTTT. Translated, it gives CASSPTGSLSPLHF.